These T cell receptor beta chains were read from a single sample in a study of blood T cells in healthy people across ages. One entry per CDR3 protein, called by TCRdb with MiXCR from the 5' RACE reads. The repertoire holds around 900,000 distinct CDR3 sequences, with 45% to 60% as singletons. The sequenced sample consisted of blood. Receptor source: a woman aged 55 to 70 in good health. The CDR3 runs from the conserved cysteine through the conserved F or W. Fields, in order: J gene, D gene, clone size, V gene, CDR3 protein, CDR3 DNA. The D gene is left open where the match is weak. Size values are once, few and many counts, or a class for expanded clones, and some rows have none.

J gene: TRBJ2-4
D gene: .
clone size: .
V gene: TRBV27
CDR3 protein: CASSLTGPKNIQYF
CDR3 DNA: TGTGCCAGCAGTTTGACGGGACCCAAAAACATTCAGTACTTC

J gene: TRBJ2-3
D gene: .
clone size: few
V gene: TRBV15
CDR3 protein: CATSGRGTSTDTQYF
CDR3 DNA: TGTGCCACCAGCGGCCGCGGGACTAGCACAGATACGCAGTATTTT

J gene: TRBJ2-7
D gene: TRBD2
clone size: .
V gene: TRBV28
CDR3 protein: CASSWTSVDWEQYF
CDR3 DNA: TGTGCCAGCAGTTGGACTAGCGTTGATTGGGAGCAGTACTTC

J gene: TRBJ2-3
D gene: .
clone size: .
V gene: TRBV28
CDR3 protein: CAAGAGSTDTQYF
CDR3 DNA: TGTGCCGCGGGGGCGGGGAGCACAGATACGCAGTATTTT

J gene: TRBJ2-3
D gene: .
clone size: .
V gene: TRBV20-1
CDR3 protein: CSARVDSWADTQYF
CDR3 DNA: TGCAGTGCTAGAGTGGACTCCTGGGCAGATACGCAGTATTTT

J gene: TRBJ1-2
D gene: .
clone size: many
V gene: TRBV7-2
CDR3 protein: CASSMGRTNYGYTF
CDR3 DNA: TGTGCCAGCAGCATGGGACGGACTAACTATGGCTACACCTTC

J gene: TRBJ1-5
D gene: TRBD1
clone size: .
V gene: TRBV28
CDR3 protein: CASMGGQGHQPQHF
CDR3 DNA: TGTGCCAGCATGGGCGGACAGGGTCATCAGCCCCAGCATTTT

J gene: TRBJ2-7
D gene: TRBD2
clone size: .
V gene: TRBV7-2
CDR3 protein: CASSLTSGRLYEQYF
CDR3 DNA: TGTGCCAGCAGCTTAACTAGCGGGAGACTCTACGAGCAGTACTTC

J gene: TRBJ2-1
D gene: .
clone size: .
V gene: TRBV21-1
CDR3 protein: CASSKGAEQFF
CDR3 DNA: TGTGCCAGCAGCAAAGGGGCTGAGCAGTTCTTC

J gene: TRBJ2-7
D gene: .
clone size: few
V gene: TRBV4-1
CDR3 protein: CASSKQVGPYEQYF
CDR3 DNA: TGCGCCAGCAGCAAACAGGTTGGCCCCTACGAGCAGTACTTC

J gene: TRBJ2-1
D gene: TRBD2
clone size: few
V gene: TRBV29-1
CDR3 protein: CAGTSGRDEQFF
CDR3 DNA: TGCGCGGGGACTAGCGGGAGGGATGAGCAGTTCTTC

J gene: TRBJ2-2
D gene: TRBD2
clone size: once
V gene: TRBV13
CDR3 protein: CASRQETSGPRGELFF
CDR3 DNA: TGTGCCAGCAGGCAGGAGACTAGCGGTCCGAGGGGGGAGCTGTTTTTT

J gene: TRBJ2-1
D gene: TRBD2
clone size: .
V gene: TRBV10-3
CDR3 protein: CAISTIPTSGKTDEQFF
CDR3 DNA: TGTGCCATCAGTACCATTCCCACTAGCGGGAAAACCGATGAGCAGTTCTTC

J gene: TRBJ2-1
D gene: .
clone size: few
V gene: TRBV6-1
CDR3 protein: CASTPGASNSNEQFF
CDR3 DNA: TGTGCCAGCACCCCAGGGGCCTCCAATAGTAATGAGCAGTTCTTC

J gene: TRBJ1-4
D gene: .
clone size: .
V gene: TRBV6-5
CDR3 protein: CASSEGSSGEKLFF
CDR3 DNA: TGTGCCAGCAGTGAGGGATCATCGGGTGAAAAACTGTTTTTT

J gene: TRBJ2-7
D gene: .
clone size: .
V gene: TRBV7-2
CDR3 protein: CASRLTPGENYEQYF
CDR3 DNA: TGTGCCAGCAGGCTCACCCCCGGCGAGAACTACGAGCAGTACTTC

J gene: TRBJ2-3
D gene: TRBD1
clone size: .
V gene: TRBV6-5
CDR3 protein: CASSYGPDREADTQYF
CDR3 DNA: TGTGCCAGCAGTTACGGTCCGGACAGGGAGGCAGATACGCAGTATTTT

J gene: TRBJ2-3
D gene: .
clone size: .
V gene: TRBV7-6
CDR3 protein: CASSFQARPSTDTQYF
CDR3 DNA: TGTGCCAGCAGCTTTCAGGCACGTCCCAGCACAGATACGCAGTATTTT

J gene: TRBJ1-2
D gene: TRBD1
clone size: .
V gene: TRBV7-2
CDR3 protein: CASSPTGTAGWGYTF
CDR3 DNA: TGTGCCAGCAGCCCGACCGGGACAGCAGGCTGGGGCTACACCTTC

J gene: TRBJ2-5
D gene: .
clone size: .
V gene: TRBV6-5
CDR3 protein: CASTWGTGETQYF
CDR3 DNA: TGTGCCAGCACCTGGGGGACTGGAGAGACCCAGTACTTC

J gene: TRBJ2-1
D gene: .
clone size: .
V gene: TRBV4-1
CDR3 protein: CASSPQGSWNEQFF
CDR3 DNA: TGCGCCAGCAGCCCGCAGGGGTCGTGGAATGAGCAGTTCTTC

J gene: TRBJ2-1
D gene: TRBD1
clone size: .
V gene: TRBV24-1
CDR3 protein: CATSDLGQGINEQFF
CDR3 DNA: TGTGCCACCAGTGATCTTGGACAGGGAATCAATGAGCAGTTCTTC

J gene: TRBJ2-1
D gene: .
clone size: few
V gene: TRBV4-3
CDR3 protein: CASSQDLISSYNEQFF
CDR3 DNA: TGCGCCAGCAGCCAAGATCTCATAAGCTCCTACAATGAGCAGTTCTTC

J gene: TRBJ2-6
D gene: .
clone size: .
V gene: TRBV3-1
CDR3 protein: CASSQTSGANVLTF
CDR3 DNA: TGTGCCAGCAGCCAGACATCTGGGGCCAACGTCCTGACTTTC

J gene: TRBJ2-1
D gene: TRBD1
clone size: once
V gene: TRBV6-2/TRBV6-3
CDR3 protein: CAAGDGTGPYNEQFF
CDR3 DNA: TGTGCCGCCGGCGACGGGACAGGGCCCTACAATGAGCAGTTCTTC

J gene: TRBJ2-1
D gene: .
clone size: .
V gene: TRBV12-3/TRBV12-4
CDR3 protein: CASRLLGPTYNEQFF
CDR3 DNA: TGTGCCAGCAGGCTCCTAGGGCCAACCTACAATGAGCAGTTCTTC

J gene: TRBJ2-3
D gene: .
clone size: .
V gene: TRBV12-3/TRBV12-4
CDR3 protein: CASSSRLLTDTQYF
CDR3 DNA: TGTGCCAGCAGCTCACGACTCCTCACAGATACGCAGTATTTT

J gene: TRBJ1-5
D gene: .
clone size: .
V gene: TRBV19
CDR3 protein: CASDPGDYSNQPQHF
CDR3 DNA: TGTGCCAGTGATCCAGGGGATTATAGCAATCAGCCCCAGCATTTT

J gene: TRBJ2-3
D gene: TRBD1
clone size: .
V gene: TRBV19
CDR3 protein: CACRQGLDTQYF
CDR3 DNA: TGTGCCTGTCGACAGGGATTAGATACGCAGTATTTT

J gene: TRBJ2-4
D gene: .
clone size: .
V gene: TRBV15
CDR3 protein: CATSRLPGSEQYF
CDR3 DNA: TGTGCCACCAGCAGACTGCCGGGGAGTGAGCAGTACTTC

J gene: TRBJ2-5
D gene: .
clone size: .
V gene: TRBV29-1
CDR3 protein: CSVENYKETQYF
CDR3 DNA: TGCAGCGTTGAAAACTATAAAGAGACCCAGTACTTC

J gene: TRBJ2-2
D gene: TRBD1
clone size: few
V gene: TRBV6-5
CDR3 protein: CASRRTGGTGELFF
CDR3 DNA: TGTGCCAGCCGCCGGACAGGGGGGACCGGGGAGCTGTTTTTT

J gene: TRBJ1-6
D gene: .
clone size: .
V gene: TRBV25-1
CDR3 protein: CASSDLKRPRVSPSSPYNSPLHF
CDR3 DNA: TGTGCCAGCAGTGATCTGAAGAGGCCCCGGGTCTCCCCCTCGAGCCCCTATAATTCACCCCTCCACTTT

J gene: TRBJ2-1
D gene: TRBD2
clone size: .
V gene: TRBV7-3
CDR3 protein: CASSSGGGRGLANEQFF
CDR3 DNA: TGTGCCAGCAGCTCTGGGGGCGGGAGGGGATTGGCAAATGAGCAGTTCTTC

J gene: TRBJ2-7
D gene: TRBD2
clone size: .
V gene: TRBV7-2
CDR3 protein: CASSLASGSSEQYF
CDR3 DNA: TGTGCCAGCAGCTTGGCAAGCGGGAGTTCCGAGCAGTACTTC

J gene: TRBJ2-7
D gene: .
clone size: .
V gene: TRBV2
CDR3 protein: CASSVQGLTYEQYF
CDR3 DNA: TGTGCCAGCAGTGTTCAGGGGCTTACCTACGAGCAGTACTTC

J gene: TRBJ2-5
D gene: .
clone size: .
V gene: TRBV7-2
CDR3 protein: CASSSKPSWGETQYF
CDR3 DNA: TGTGCCAGCAGCTCGAAACCTAGTTGGGGAGAGACCCAGTACTTC

J gene: TRBJ2-1
D gene: .
clone size: .
V gene: TRBV30
CDR3 protein: CAGSVMAGWFF
CDR3 DNA: TGTGCCGGGAGTGTTATGGCAGGGTGGTTCTTC

J gene: TRBJ2-5
D gene: TRBD1
clone size: .
V gene: TRBV7-2
CDR3 protein: CASSFGTRQGGTQYF
CDR3 DNA: TGTGCCAGCAGCTTTGGTACCAGACAGGGCGGGACCCAGTACTTC

J gene: TRBJ2-5
D gene: .
clone size: many
V gene: TRBV15
CDR3 protein: CATSRGRDQETQYF
CDR3 DNA: TGTGCCACCAGCAGAGGCCGGGACCAAGAGACCCAGTACTTC

J gene: TRBJ2-7
D gene: TRBD2
clone size: .
V gene: TRBV7-2
CDR3 protein: CASSLGGGRARNEQYF
CDR3 DNA: TGTGCCAGCAGCTTAGGGGGCGGGAGGGCCAGGAATGAGCAGTACTTC

J gene: TRBJ2-5
D gene: .
clone size: once
V gene: TRBV20-1
CDR3 protein: CSARDRLLARETQYF
CDR3 DNA: TGCAGTGCTAGAGATCGGTTACTAGCCAGAGAGACCCAGTACTTC

J gene: TRBJ2-7
D gene: .
clone size: few
V gene: TRBV12-3/TRBV12-4
CDR3 protein: CASSLVLATYEQYF
CDR3 DNA: TGTGCCAGCAGTTTAGTCCTAGCGACCTACGAGCAGTACTTC

J gene: TRBJ2-1
D gene: .
clone size: .
V gene: TRBV20-1
CDR3 protein: CSAISGVFGDEQFF
CDR3 DNA: TGCAGTGCCATCTCCGGGGTCTTCGGTGATGAGCAGTTCTTC

J gene: TRBJ2-5
D gene: .
clone size: .
V gene: TRBV20-1
CDR3 protein: CSARVVGAVETQYF
CDR3 DNA: TGCAGTGCTAGAGTGGTGGGAGCTGTAGAGACCCAGTACTTC

J gene: TRBJ1-5
D gene: TRBD1
clone size: .
V gene: TRBV5-5
CDR3 protein: CASSLKFGTGGLWNQPQHF
CDR3 DNA: TGTGCCAGCAGCTTGAAGTTCGGGACAGGGGGTTTATGGAATCAGCCCCAGCATTTT

J gene: TRBJ2-5
D gene: TRBD2
clone size: .
V gene: TRBV20-1
CDR3 protein: CSARDLSGRYNQETQYF
CDR3 DNA: TGCAGTGCTAGAGACCTAAGCGGGAGGTACAACCAAGAGACCCAGTACTTC

J gene: TRBJ2-5
D gene: .
clone size: .
V gene: TRBV6-2/TRBV6-3
CDR3 protein: CASRLGDSGETQYF
CDR3 DNA: TGTGCCAGCAGACTCGGTGATAGCGGAGAGACCCAGTACTTC

J gene: TRBJ2-1
D gene: .
clone size: .
V gene: TRBV2
CDR3 protein: CASSDGEVDEQFF
CDR3 DNA: TGTGCCAGCAGTGATGGGGAGGTCGATGAGCAGTTCTTC